This T cell receptor (beta chain) is from a study of Tregs in tolerant kidney transplant recipients. Clones were sequenced by immunoSEQ multiplex PCR, and TCRdb holds only the in-frame ones, with some missing. The sample gives about 110,000 clones, around 87% of which show up once; approximately 0.34% is in the top ten. The V end lost 8 bases, the J end lost 3 bases, and 8 bases lay between the germline ends. Per germline, CDR1 MNHEY and CDR2 SMNVEV (reference sequence). The CDR3 spans 12 residues. The rearrangement links TRBV27 to TRBJ1-5, with D unclear. The TCR originated in a human donor who received a combined kidney and bone marrow transplant. The material was CD4+ T cells from blood, obtained before the transplant. CDR3 nucleotides: TGTGCCAGCGCGGGTCTCAATCAGCCCCAGCATTTT. This gives the protein CASAGLNQPQHF.